A single sample is the source of the 22 T cell receptor beta chains below, sequenced in a study of blood T cell repertoires in COVID-19. The method was immunoSEQ multiplex PCR; TCRdb's version includes in-frame clones alone and lacks a portion of them. The data show 130,000 to 150,000 clones, 84% seen once. The sequencing sample was made of PBMCs or T cells enriched from blood (not recorded which). These TCRs come from a woman aged 45-59 years who had been exposed to COVID-19.

The rearrangement uses TRBV5-1 and TRBJ1-1; 7 bases agree with TRBD1. The V gene's germline CDR1 is SGHRS and CDR2 YFSETQ. Trimming cost V 5 bases and J 0 bases; bases outside gene matches: 19. This CDR3 has 19 amino acids. As DNA, the CDR3 is TGCGCCAGCAGACGCCGCCCCCTAAGAGGGGGCGACATGAACACTGAAGCTTTCTTT. As protein: CASRRRPLRGGDMNTEAFF.

The V and J genes are TRBV9 and TRBJ2-6; D possibly corresponds to TRBD1 (7 bases). V was shortened by 3 bases and J by 8 bases, with 15 bases between the two germline ends. The germline V gene has CDR1 SGDLS and CDR2 YYNGEE. This CDR3 is built from 15 residues. CDR3 DNA: TGTGCCAGCAGCGGACAGGGACTCGGTACCAACGTCCTGACTTTC. Its protein is CASSGQGLGTNVLTF.

The V gene is TRBV27, the J gene TRBJ1-2, with no clear D. Germline V gene lookup returns CDR1 MNHEY and CDR2 SMNVEV (reference sequence). The V and J ends lost 4 bases and 6 bases respectively, with 12 bases between them. The CDR3 is 13 amino acids. CDR3 DNA sequence: TGTGCCAGCAGTTCCGGGGTGCCGCATGGCTACACCTTC. Protein sequence: CASSSGVPHGYTF.

This chain links TRBV4-3 with TRBJ2-1; 10 nucleotides match TRBD2. Per germline, CDR1 LGHNA and CDR2 YSLEER. CDR3 size: 17 residues. Germline trimming cut 3 bases from V and 6 bases from J; bases unmatched to any gene: 11. CDR3: CASSQDLLAGAVNEQFF. The CDR3 coding sequence is TGCGCCAGCAGCCAGGACCTGCTAGCGGGAGCTGTCAATGAGCAGTTCTTC.

The chain carries TRBV4-3 and TRBJ2-5; TRBD1 aligns across 9 bases. The CDR3 has 14 amino acids. Germline values: CDR1 LGHNA, CDR2 YSLEER. V dropped 4 bases and J dropped 6; count of bases not matched to a gene: 6. The CDR3, as DNA: TGCGCCAGCAGCCCTACGACAGGGGGGAAGACCCAGTACTTC. Translating gives CASSPTTGGKTQYF.

This clone was seen a handful of times. The rearrangement uses TRBV7-3 and TRBJ2-6; D is perhaps TRBD1 (5 bases). V lost 3 bases to trimming and J lost 0 bases, with 18 bases between them. Germline assignment: CDR1 SGHTA and CDR2 FQGTGA. CDR3 size: 19 residues. The CDR3 DNA is TGTGCCAGCAGCTTCGTTGGGGCGCTCTCCTTCTCTGGGGCCAACGTCCTGACTTTC. As protein: CASSFVGALSFSGANVLTF.

The V and J genes are TRBV10-2 and TRBJ1-5; possible D gene TRBD1, 6 bases. Germline V CDR1 and CDR2: WSHSY, SAAADI. Deletions cut 6 bases from V and 7 bases from J, with 19 bases between. The CDR3 covers 15 residues. CDR3 DNA: TGCGCCAGCAGGAAGGGGGGGGACCGAAGCCAGCCCCAGCATTTT. Translation gives CASRKGGDRSQPQHF.

V usage is TRBV27 and J usage is TRBJ2-4; 8 bases match TRBD1. V lost 2 bases, J lost 7 bases, and 7 bases stayed unmatched. The CDR3 sequence is 15 residues long. Germline V CDR1 and CDR2: MNHEY, SMNVEV (reference sequence). The chain's CDR3 is CASSLRGQGANIQYF. In DNA, the CDR3 is TGTGCCAGCAGTTTACGGGGGCAGGGGGCGAACATTCAGTACTTC.

The rearrangement joins TRBV9 to TRBJ2-7; 9 nucleotides align to TRBD2. The trim removed 0 bases at V and 4 bases at J, leaving 5 bases unmatched. This CDR3 has 15 residues. Germline V CDR1 and CDR2: SGDLS, YYNGEE. The CDR3 loop reads CASSVATSGPYEQYF. DNA of the CDR3: TGTGCCAGCAGCGTAGCGACTAGCGGTCCATACGAGCAGTACTTC.

The chain recombines TRBV2 with TRBJ2-2; 14 bases map to TRBD2. The germline V gene encodes CDR1 SNHLY and CDR2 FYNNEI. The junction had 9 bases not matched to a gene; V was cut back by 8 bases and J by 1 base. The CDR3 is made up of 18 amino acids. As DNA, the CDR3 is TGTGCCAGCCATGACGGGACTAGCGGGAGAAGGAACACCGGGGAGCTGTTTTTT. This sequence encodes CASHDGTSGRRNTGELFF. The full variable domain, with the rest looked up from reference TRBV2 and TRBJ2-2, is EPEVTQTPSHQVTQMGQEVILRCVPISNHLYFYWYRQILGQKVEFLVSFYNNEISEKSEIFDDQFSVERPDGSNFTLKIRSTKLEDSAMYFCASHDGTSGRRNTGELFFGEGSRLTVL.

Only a few counts were recorded for this clone. V usage is TRBV4-3 and J usage is TRBJ1-2, with D perhaps TRBD1 (6 bases). The CDR3 has 15 amino acids. Trimming removed 4 bases at V and 4 bases at J, with 16 bases between. In germline, CDR1 is LGHNA, CDR2 YSLEER. The CDR3 here is CASSLARGEGYGYTF. The CDR3 DNA is TGCGCCAGCAGCCTCGCCAGGGGTGAGGGCTATGGCTACACCTTC.

The genes are TRBV7-2 and TRBJ1-1, with D tentatively TRBD1 (6 bases). CDR3 size: 14 residues. With 5 bases removed from V and 3 bases from J, the gap between germline ends came to 13 bases. Germline V gene lookup returns CDR1 SGHTA and CDR2 FQGNSA. CDR3 loop: CASSRGGSDTEAFF. The CDR3 coding sequence is TGTGCCAGCAGCCGGGGGGGCTCGGACACTGAAGCTTTCTTT. Full variable domain (missing parts from reference TRBV7-2 and TRBJ1-1): GAGVSQSPSNKVTEKGKDVELRCDPISGHTALYWYRQSLGQGLEFLIYFQGNSAPDKSGLPSDRFSAERTGGSVSTLTIQRTQQEDSAVYLCASSRGGSDTEAFFGQGTRLTVV.

CDR3 nucleotides: TGCGCCAGCAGCCCCGGGGTGGATCCTGAAGCTTTCTTT. Its protein product is CASSPGVDPEAFF. The chain couples TRBV5-1 to TRBJ1-1; D gene ambiguous. Trimming cost V 4 bases and J 6 bases, with 13 bases left between them. The CDR3 totals 13 residues. In germline, CDR1 is SGHRS, CDR2 YFSETQ. The variable domain in full, with the rest retrieved from reference TRBV5-1 and TRBJ1-1, is KAGVTQTPRYLIKTRGQQVTLSCSPISGHRSVSWYQQTPGQGLQFLFEYFSETQRNKGNFPGRFSGRQFSNSRSEMNVSTLELGDSALYLCASSPGVDPEAFFGQGTRLTVV.

V and J are TRBV5-6 and TRBJ1-2; 8 positions agree with TRBD1. The CDR3 extends over 15 amino acids. The germline gives CDR1 SGHDT, CDR2 YYEEEE. The junction had 3 bases not matched to a gene; V was cut back by 2 bases and J by 0 bases. CDR3 sequence (DNA): TGTGCCAGCAGCTTCGGGACAGGACCTAACTATGGCTACACCTTC. Protein: CASSFGTGPNYGYTF.

This clone occurred a few times. The chain combines TRBV20-1 with TRBJ2-1; D remains ambiguous. CDR3 size: 13 residues. Germline CDR1 DFQATT, CDR2 SNEGSKA (reference sequence). The V and J ends lost 3 bases and 6 bases respectively, with 12 bases between them. In DNA form, the CDR3 reads TGCAGTGCTAGTTATAGCCCCGGCAATGAGCAGTTCTTC. Its protein product is CSASYSPGNEQFF.

This chain uses TRBV6-5 with TRBJ1-6; unclear D gene. Trimming shortened V by 6 bases and J by 1 base, and 10 bases separated the two germline ends. This CDR3 is 15 amino acids long. Germline V lookup: CDR1 MNHEY, CDR2 SVGAGI. The CDR3 DNA is TGTGCCAGCAGACCGGGTAGTTCCTATAATTCACCCCTCCACTTT. This sequence encodes CASRPGSSYNSPLHF.

The rearrangement uses TRBV29-1 and TRBJ2-1, with 15 positions matching TRBD2. CDR1 and CDR2 (germline): SQVTM, ANQGSEA. The ends lost 6 bases at V and 7 bases at J; junction bases unmatched: 4. The CDR3 extends over 14 amino acids. CDR3 protein: CSVWGLAGGNEQFF. CDR3 bases: TGCAGCGTGTGGGGACTAGCGGGAGGAAATGAGCAGTTCTTC.

The J gene is TRBJ2-3, the V gene TRBV20-1; D gene ambiguous. CDR1 and CDR2 from the germline V gene are DFQATT and SNEGSKA (reference sequence). Trimming shortened V by 6 bases and J by 4 bases, and 8 bases separated the two germline ends. The CDR3 loop spans 11 amino acids. The CDR3 is CSARRADTQYF. The CDR3 bases are TGCAGTGCCAGACGGGCAGATACGCAGTATTTT.

The chain combines TRBV6-2 or TRBV6-3 with TRBJ2-3, with TRBD1 matching over 8 bases. This CDR3 contains 14 residues. Germline V lookup: CDR1 MNHEY, CDR2 SVGEGT. V was clipped by 5 bases and J by 6 bases; unmatched bases: 7. The CDR3 sequence is CASSHWTGMDTQYF. The CDR3 DNA reads TGTGCCAGCAGTCATTGGACAGGGATGGATACGCAGTATTTT.

The rearrangement uses TRBV4-2 and TRBJ1-2, with D maybe TRBD1 (6 bases). Germline CDR1 and CDR2: LGHNA and YNFKEQ. The length of the CDR3 is 18 residues. V was shortened by 1 base and J by 0 bases, with 18 bases between the two germline ends. This chain's CDR3 is CASSQGPTGPGANYGYTF. The CDR3 nucleotides read TGTGCCAGCAGCCAAGGACCAACAGGGCCCGGAGCTAACTATGGCTACACCTTC.

The chain is built from TRBV4-1 and TRBJ2-5; 7 bases are shared with TRBD2. This CDR3 spans 14 amino acids. Trimming removed 4 bases from V and 5 bases from J; junction bases left unmatched: 7. Germline CDR1 MGHRA, CDR2 YSYEKL. In DNA, the CDR3 is TGCGCCAGCAGCCCACGGATGGGGGGGGAGACCCAGTACTTC. Encoded protein: CASSPRMGGETQYF.

The chain recombines TRBV7-8 with TRBJ2-7; 7 positions match TRBD2. Losses at the gene ends were 3 bases for V and 4 bases for J; bases not matched to a gene: 9. CDR1 is SGHVS and CDR2 is FQNEAQ in the germline V gene. This CDR3 spans 15 amino acids. Here the CDR3 DNA reads TGTGCCAGCAGCTTTGTGGGTGGCGGGGGATACGAGCAGTACTTC. As protein: CASSFVGGGGYEQYF.